The rows below give T cell receptor beta chains drawn from one sample of a study of blood T cell repertoires in COVID-19. Generated by immunoSEQ multiplex PCR, the TCRdb table keeps only in-frame clones and is missing some. The table has roughly 350,000 clones, 85% to 90% seen once. Sequencing was performed on peripheral blood. These receptors came from a woman in her 50s with COVID-19, enrolled during active disease. Each CDR3 is given with its conserved first and last residue. A D gene is named only where the DNA matches it firmly. Clone size, where shown, is once, few, many, or a class for clones that have expanded.

V gene: TRBV6-2/TRBV6-3
D gene: -
CDR3 length: 15
clone size: -
J gene: TRBJ1-2
CDR3 protein: CASSYIRGSNYGYTF
CDR3 DNA: TGTGCCAGCAGTTATATACGGGGGTCAAACTATGGCTACACCTTC

V gene: TRBV7-2
D gene: TRBD2
CDR3 length: 17
clone size: -
J gene: TRBJ2-5
CDR3 protein: CASSRSSSGRGGETQYF
CDR3 DNA: TGTGCTAGCAGCCGCTCCTCTAGCGGGAGGGGTGGGGAGACCCAGTACTTC

V gene: TRBV14
D gene: -
CDR3 length: 17
clone size: once
J gene: TRBJ2-2
CDR3 protein: CASSQDRSLANTGELFF
CDR3 DNA: TGTGCCAGCAGCCAAGATCGGAGCCTTGCGAACACCGGGGAGCTGTTTTTT

V gene: TRBV5-1
D gene: -
CDR3 length: 12
clone size: -
J gene: TRBJ2-5
CDR3 protein: CASSLPEETQYF
CDR3 DNA: TGCGCCAGCAGCTTGCCTGAAGAGACCCAGTACTTC

V gene: TRBV5-4
D gene: TRBD2
CDR3 length: 15
clone size: -
J gene: TRBJ2-7
CDR3 protein: CASSDDKTGLARQYF
CDR3 DNA: TGTGCCAGCAGCGACGATAAAACAGGACTAGCTCGGCAGTACTTC

V gene: TRBV30
D gene: -
CDR3 length: 13
clone size: -
J gene: TRBJ1-6
CDR3 protein: CAWSEQDNSPLHF
CDR3 DNA: TGTGCCTGGAGTGAACAGGATAATTCACCCCTCCACTTT

V gene: TRBV12-5
D gene: TRBD1
CDR3 length: 12
clone size: few
J gene: TRBJ1-2
CDR3 protein: CASGDRGDGYTF
CDR3 DNA: TGTGCTAGTGGGGACAGGGGTGATGGCTACACCTTC

V gene: TRBV19
D gene: TRBD1
CDR3 length: 15
clone size: -
J gene: TRBJ1-5
CDR3 protein: CASSGGQLGNQPQHF
CDR3 DNA: TGTGCCAGTAGTGGGGGACAGCTAGGCAATCAGCCCCAGCATTTT

V gene: TRBV7-2
D gene: TRBD1
CDR3 length: 14
clone size: -
J gene: TRBJ2-3
CDR3 protein: CASSPGGTTDTQYF
CDR3 DNA: TGTGCCAGCAGCCCAGGGGGCACCACAGATACGCAGTATTTT

V gene: TRBV10-3
D gene: TRBD1
CDR3 length: 13
clone size: -
J gene: TRBJ1-5
CDR3 protein: CAITDREGQPQHF
CDR3 DNA: TGTGCCATCACCGACAGGGAAGGCCAGCCCCAGCATTTT

V gene: TRBV5-4
D gene: TRBD1
CDR3 length: 18
clone size: -
J gene: TRBJ2-6
CDR3 protein: CASSLTGTGGYGANVLTF
CDR3 DNA: TGTGCCAGCAGCTTAACCGGGACAGGGGGCTATGGGGCCAACGTCCTGACTTTC

V gene: TRBV11-2
D gene: -
CDR3 length: 14
clone size: -
J gene: TRBJ2-5
CDR3 protein: CASSLNRNQETQYF
CDR3 DNA: TGTGCCAGCAGCTTAAACAGGAACCAAGAGACCCAGTACTTC

V gene: TRBV4-3
D gene: TRBD1
CDR3 length: 16
clone size: once
J gene: TRBJ1-1
CDR3 protein: CASSQGTGAGNTEAFF
CDR3 DNA: TGCGCCAGCAGCCAAGGGACAGGGGCGGGAAACACTGAAGCTTTCTTT

V gene: TRBV29-1
D gene: TRBD2
CDR3 length: 14
clone size: -
J gene: TRBJ2-3
CDR3 protein: CSVEVLAGADTQYF
CDR3 DNA: TGCAGCGTTGAGGTACTAGCGGGAGCAGATACGCAGTATTTT

V gene: TRBV19
D gene: TRBD1
CDR3 length: 12
clone size: -
J gene: TRBJ2-4
CDR3 protein: CASGQGIYIQYF
CDR3 DNA: TGTGCCAGTGGACAGGGGATCTACATTCAGTACTTC

V gene: TRBV19
D gene: TRBD1
CDR3 length: 19
clone size: -
J gene: TRBJ2-6
CDR3 protein: CASTITKWTGGSGANVLTF
CDR3 DNA: TGTGCCAGTACCATTACTAAGTGGACAGGGGGAAGTGGGGCCAACGTCCTGACTTTC

V gene: TRBV5-1
D gene: TRBD1
CDR3 length: 16
clone size: -
J gene: TRBJ1-2
CDR3 protein: CASTRSSGGANYGYTF
CDR3 DNA: TGCGCCAGCACCCGGAGCTCAGGGGGCGCTAACTATGGCTACACCTTC

V gene: TRBV3-1/TRBV3-2
D gene: TRBD1
CDR3 length: 16
clone size: many
J gene: TRBJ1-6
CDR3 protein: CQGASSLARHNSPLHF
CDR3 DNA: TGCCAGGGGGCTTCATCTTTAGCCCGACATAATTCACCCCTCCACTTT